This entry features one T cell receptor beta chain sequence. The antigen remains unidentified. These data belong to a study of shared clonotypes between healthy human individuals. Study observations and caveats: Collection of samples was limited to blood; tissue repertoires likely differ.

Each donor was a Caucasian adult residing in Nashville, Tennessee. Each subset's genomic DNA was split evenly across several immunoSEQ plates. Repertoires were generated with immunoSEQ multiplex PCR, while TCRdb's copy carries only in-frame clones and drops some. The data show about 990,000 clones, more than 75% seen once. CDR3 length: 16 amino acids. Germline values: CDR1 SGHRS, CDR2 YFSETQ. Trimming pared 3 bases from V and 0 bases from J, leaving 10 bases between. This rearrangement joins TRBV5-1 to TRBJ2-6, with D perhaps matching TRBD2 (6 bases). The sample was memory CD4+ T cells from PBMCs. This sample's subset: CD45RA-negative fraction. This TCR was sampled from a man aged 18 to 30 in good health. Some clones in this sample may be carry-over from other donors' samples. The CDR3 DNA follows: TGCGCCAGCAGCTCGGGACTGAACTCTGGGGCCAACGTCCTGACTTTC. Its protein product is CASSSGLNSGANVLTF.